This T cell receptor (beta chain) originates from a study of blood T cell repertoires in COVID-19. V lost 6 bases to trimming and J lost 7 bases; unmatched junction nucleotides: 6. Germline V gene lookup returns CDR1 MRHNA and CDR2 SNTAGT. This CDR3 spans 13 amino acids. The protocol was immunoSEQ multiplex PCR, while the TCRdb copy is restricted to in-frame clones and leaves out a portion. The sample has a few hundred thousand clones, roughly nine tenths seen once. This chain joins TRBV6-4 and TRBJ2-1; 7 nucleotides align to TRBD1. What was sequenced was PBMCs or T cells enriched from blood (not recorded which). This sequence was found in an older woman who had recovered from COVID-19. In DNA form, the CDR3 reads TGTGCCAGCAGCCCCGACAGGGTGAATGAGCAGTTCTTC. Amino acids: CASSPDRVNEQFF.